The T cell receptor beta chain described here comes from a study of blood T cells in healthy people across ages. Per germline, CDR1 SGHDT and CDR2 YYEEEE. The CDR3 contains 15 residues. With regard to this clonotype: Its ends do not fully match the called genes, so a read error is possible.

The authors ran a second PCR of 7 to 11 cycles using a sample-barcoded 5' primer and a J-beta primer mix. TCRdb processed the 5' RACE reads anew with MiXCR; each CDR3 protein has one entry. The sample includes 1 million or so distinct CDR3 sequences, roughly 24% of them seen just once. Per-sample PBMC isolation yielded at least 6 million cells. The data also belong to a second study, concerning T cells of mothers and their children.

The chain is built from TRBV5-6 and TRBJ1-2; TRBD1 aligns across 8 bases. The source is a girl aged 2 to 9 in good health. The sequenced material came from blood. CDR3 coding DNA: TGTGCCAGTAGCTTAGTCTCGGGACAGGCGGTGGGCTACACCTTC. The encoded protein is CASSLVSGQAVGYTF.